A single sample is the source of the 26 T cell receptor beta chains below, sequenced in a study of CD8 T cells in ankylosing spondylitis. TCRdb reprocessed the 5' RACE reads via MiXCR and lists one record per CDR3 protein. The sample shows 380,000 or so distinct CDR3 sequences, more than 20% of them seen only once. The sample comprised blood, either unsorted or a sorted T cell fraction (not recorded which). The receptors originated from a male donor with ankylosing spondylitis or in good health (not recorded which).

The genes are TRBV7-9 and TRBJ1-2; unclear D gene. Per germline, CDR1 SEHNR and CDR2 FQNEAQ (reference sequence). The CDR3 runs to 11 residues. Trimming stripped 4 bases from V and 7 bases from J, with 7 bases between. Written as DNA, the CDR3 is TGTGCCAGCAGCTCCCCCGTTGGCTACACCTTC. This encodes CASSSPVGYTF.

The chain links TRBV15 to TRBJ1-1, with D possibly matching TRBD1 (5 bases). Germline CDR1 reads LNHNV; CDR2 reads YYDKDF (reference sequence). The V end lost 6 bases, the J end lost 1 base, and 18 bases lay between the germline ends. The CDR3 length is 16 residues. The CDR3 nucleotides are TGTGCCACCAGAGCGTCAATGGGGGAGACGAACACTGAAGCTTTCTTT. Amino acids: CATRASMGETNTEAFF.

The CDR3 coding sequence is TGTGCCAGCAGCCCTCAGGACAGGTCGCGAGAAGAGACCCAGTACTTC. Encoded protein: CASSPQDRSREETQYF. The V and J genes are TRBV3-1 and TRBJ2-5; 7 nucleotides agree with TRBD1. CDR1 is LGHDT, CDR2 YNNKEL, per germline (reference sequence). V lost 4 bases to trimming and J lost 3 bases; unmatched junction nucleotides: 11. CDR3 length: 16 amino acids.

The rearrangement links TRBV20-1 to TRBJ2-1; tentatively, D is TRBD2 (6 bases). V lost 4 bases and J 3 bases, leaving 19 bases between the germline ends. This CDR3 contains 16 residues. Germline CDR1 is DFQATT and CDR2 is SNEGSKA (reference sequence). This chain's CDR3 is CSANRPAGRDYNEQFF. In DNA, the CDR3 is TGCAGTGCTAACCGTCCGGCGGGGCGGGACTACAATGAGCAGTTCTTC.

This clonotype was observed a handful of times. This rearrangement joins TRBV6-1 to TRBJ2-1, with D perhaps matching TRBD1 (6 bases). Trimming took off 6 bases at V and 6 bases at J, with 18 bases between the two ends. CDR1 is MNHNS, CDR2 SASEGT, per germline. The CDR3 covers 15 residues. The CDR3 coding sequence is TGTGCCAGCAGCCAGGGGATGGCAGGGAGCAATGAGCAGTTCTTC. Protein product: CASSQGMAGSNEQFF.

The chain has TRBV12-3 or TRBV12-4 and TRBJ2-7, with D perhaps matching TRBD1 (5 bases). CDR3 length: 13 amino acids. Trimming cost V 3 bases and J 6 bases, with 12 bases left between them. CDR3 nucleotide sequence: TGTGCCAGCAGTTTGGGCAGGGCGGCCGAGCAGTACTTC. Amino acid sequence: CASSLGRAAEQYF.

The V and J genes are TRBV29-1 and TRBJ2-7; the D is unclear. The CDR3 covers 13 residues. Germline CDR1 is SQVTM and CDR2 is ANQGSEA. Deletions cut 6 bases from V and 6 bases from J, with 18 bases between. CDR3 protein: CSVRQAIGSEQYF. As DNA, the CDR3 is TGCAGCGTCCGCCAAGCCATAGGCTCCGAGCAGTACTTC.

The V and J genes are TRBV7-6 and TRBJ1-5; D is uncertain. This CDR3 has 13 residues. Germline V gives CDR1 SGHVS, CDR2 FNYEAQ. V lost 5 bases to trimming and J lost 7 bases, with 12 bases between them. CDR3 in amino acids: CASSPDFQQPQHF. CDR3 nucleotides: TGTGCCAGCAGCCCAGATTTTCAGCAGCCCCAGCATTTT.

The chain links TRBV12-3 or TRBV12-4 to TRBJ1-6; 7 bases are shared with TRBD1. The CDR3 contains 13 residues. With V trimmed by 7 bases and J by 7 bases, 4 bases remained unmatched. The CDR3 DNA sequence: TGTGCCAGCACTTGGGACAGCAATTCACCCCTCCACTTT. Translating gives CASTWDSNSPLHF.

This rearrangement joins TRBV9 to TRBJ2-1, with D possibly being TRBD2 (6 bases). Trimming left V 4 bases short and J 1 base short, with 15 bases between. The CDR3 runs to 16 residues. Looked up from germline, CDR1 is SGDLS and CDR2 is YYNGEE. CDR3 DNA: TGTGCCAGCAGCCCCGGCGTCGGAGGGTCCTACAATGAGCAGTTCTTC. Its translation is CASSPGVGGSYNEQFF.

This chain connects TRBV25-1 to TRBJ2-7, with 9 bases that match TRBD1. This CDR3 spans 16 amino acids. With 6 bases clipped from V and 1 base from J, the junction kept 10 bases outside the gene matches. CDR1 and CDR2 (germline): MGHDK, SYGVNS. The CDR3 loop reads CASSAQTGGESYEQYF. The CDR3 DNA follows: TGTGCCAGCAGCGCTCAGACAGGGGGTGAATCCTACGAGCAGTACTTC.

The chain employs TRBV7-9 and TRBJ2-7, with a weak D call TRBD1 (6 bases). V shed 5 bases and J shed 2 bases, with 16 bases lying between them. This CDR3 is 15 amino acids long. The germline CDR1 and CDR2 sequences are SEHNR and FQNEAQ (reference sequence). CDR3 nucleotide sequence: TGTGCCAGCAGCGGACGTGGGGGACAACCCTACGAGCAGTACTTC. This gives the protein CASSGRGGQPYEQYF.

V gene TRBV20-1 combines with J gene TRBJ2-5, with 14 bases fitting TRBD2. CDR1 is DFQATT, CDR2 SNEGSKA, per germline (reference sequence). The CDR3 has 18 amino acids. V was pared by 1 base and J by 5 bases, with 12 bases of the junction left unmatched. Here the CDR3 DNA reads TGCAGTGCTAGAGTACCGGGACTAGCGGGGGCGCAGGGGGAGACCCAGTACTTC. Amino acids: CSARVPGLAGAQGETQYF.

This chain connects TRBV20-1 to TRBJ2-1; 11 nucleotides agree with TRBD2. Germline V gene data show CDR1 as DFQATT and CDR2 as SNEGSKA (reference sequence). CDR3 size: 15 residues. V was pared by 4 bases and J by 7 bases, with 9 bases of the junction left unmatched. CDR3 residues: CSANLAGGFRNEQFF. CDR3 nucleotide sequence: TGCAGTGCTAACTTAGCGGGGGGGTTTAGGAATGAGCAGTTCTTC.

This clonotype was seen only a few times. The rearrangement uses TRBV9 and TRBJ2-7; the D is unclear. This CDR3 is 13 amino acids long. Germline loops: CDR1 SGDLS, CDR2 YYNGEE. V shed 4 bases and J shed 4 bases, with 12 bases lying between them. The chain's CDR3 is CASSPTPAYEQYF. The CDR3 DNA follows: TGTGCCAGCAGCCCCACGCCTGCTTACGAGCAGTACTTC.

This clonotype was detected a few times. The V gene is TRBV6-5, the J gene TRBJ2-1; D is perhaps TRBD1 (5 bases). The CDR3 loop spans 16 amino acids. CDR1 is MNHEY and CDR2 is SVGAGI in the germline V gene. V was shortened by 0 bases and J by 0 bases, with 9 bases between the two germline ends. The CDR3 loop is CASSYSIQGSYNEQFF. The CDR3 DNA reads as TGTGCCAGCAGTTACTCGATCCAGGGCTCCTACAATGAGCAGTTCTTC.

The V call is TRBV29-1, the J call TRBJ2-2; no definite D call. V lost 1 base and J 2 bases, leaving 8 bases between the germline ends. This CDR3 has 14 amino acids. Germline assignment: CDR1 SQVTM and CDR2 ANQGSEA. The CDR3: CSVEGVVNTGELFF. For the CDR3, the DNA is TGCAGCGTTGAAGGGGTAGTAAACACCGGGGAGCTGTTTTTT.

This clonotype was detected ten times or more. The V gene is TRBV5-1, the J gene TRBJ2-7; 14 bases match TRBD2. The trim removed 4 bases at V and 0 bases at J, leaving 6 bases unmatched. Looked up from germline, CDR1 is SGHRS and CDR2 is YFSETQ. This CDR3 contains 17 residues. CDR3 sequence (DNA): TGCGCCAGCAGCGAGGGGACTAGCGGGGGATACTCCTACGAGCAGTACTTC. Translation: CASSEGTSGGYSYEQYF.

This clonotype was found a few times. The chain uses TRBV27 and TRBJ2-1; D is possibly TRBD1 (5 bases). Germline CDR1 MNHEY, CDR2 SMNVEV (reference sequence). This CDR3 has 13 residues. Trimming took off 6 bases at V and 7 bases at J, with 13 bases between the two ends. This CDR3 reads CASSFRAGNEQFF. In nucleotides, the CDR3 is TGTGCCAGCAGCTTCAGGGCCGGGAATGAGCAGTTCTTC.

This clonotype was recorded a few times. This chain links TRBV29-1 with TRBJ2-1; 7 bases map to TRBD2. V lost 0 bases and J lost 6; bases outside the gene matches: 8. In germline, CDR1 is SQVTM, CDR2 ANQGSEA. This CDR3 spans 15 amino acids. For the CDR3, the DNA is TGCAGCGTTGAAGATGTCTGGGGGGGTACCAATGAGCAGTTCTTC. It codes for CSVEDVWGGTNEQFF.

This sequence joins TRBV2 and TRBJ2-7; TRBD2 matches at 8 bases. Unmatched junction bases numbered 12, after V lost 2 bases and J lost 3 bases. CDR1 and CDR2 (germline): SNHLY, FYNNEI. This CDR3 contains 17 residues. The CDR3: CASSEWVSGDNGYEQYF. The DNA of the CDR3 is TGTGCCAGCAGTGAATGGGTTAGCGGGGACAATGGCTACGAGCAGTACTTC. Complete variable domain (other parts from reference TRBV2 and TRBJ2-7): EPEVTQTPSHQVTQMGQEVILRCVPISNHLYFYWYRQILGQKVEFLVSFYNNEISEKSEIFDDQFSVERPDGSNFTLKIRSTKLEDSAMYFCASSEWVSGDNGYEQYFGPGTRLTVT.

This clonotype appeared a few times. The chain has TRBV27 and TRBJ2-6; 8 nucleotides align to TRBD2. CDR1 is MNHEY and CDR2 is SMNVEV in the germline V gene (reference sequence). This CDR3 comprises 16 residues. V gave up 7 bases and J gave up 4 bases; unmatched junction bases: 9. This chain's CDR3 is CASTPSGGMGANVLTF. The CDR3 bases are TGTGCCAGCACCCCCTCGGGGGGGATGGGGGCCAACGTCCTGACTTTC.

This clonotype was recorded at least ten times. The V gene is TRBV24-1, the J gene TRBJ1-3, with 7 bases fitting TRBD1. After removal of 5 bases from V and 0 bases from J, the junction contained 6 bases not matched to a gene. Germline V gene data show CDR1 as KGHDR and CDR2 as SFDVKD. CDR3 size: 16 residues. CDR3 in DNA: TGTGCCACCAGTGTCAGACAGGGCCACTCTGGAAACACCATATATTTT. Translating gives CATSVRQGHSGNTIYF.

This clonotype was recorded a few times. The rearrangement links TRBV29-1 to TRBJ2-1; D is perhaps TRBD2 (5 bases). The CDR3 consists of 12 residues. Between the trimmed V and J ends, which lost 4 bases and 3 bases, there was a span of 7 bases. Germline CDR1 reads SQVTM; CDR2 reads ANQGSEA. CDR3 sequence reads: CSVAAGYNEQFF. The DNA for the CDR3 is TGCAGCGTTGCGGCGGGCTACAATGAGCAGTTCTTC.

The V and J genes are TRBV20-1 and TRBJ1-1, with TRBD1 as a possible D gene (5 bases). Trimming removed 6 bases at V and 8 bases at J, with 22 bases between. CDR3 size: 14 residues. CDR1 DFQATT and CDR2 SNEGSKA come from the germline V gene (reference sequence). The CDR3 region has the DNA TGCAGTGCAGCTAGTACCGGGGGTGGGGGAGAAGCTTTCTTT. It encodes CSAASTGGGGEAFF.

The CDR3 sequence is CASSLTYARVGEQYF. The CDR3 DNA reads TGTGCCAGCAGTCTCACTTACGCACGGGTGGGCGAGCAGTACTTC. The chain employs TRBV7-6 and TRBJ2-7, with unresolved D. CDR1 SGHVS and CDR2 FNYEAQ come from the germline V gene. Trimming shortened V by 6 bases and J by 6 bases, and 21 bases separated the two germline ends. The CDR3 is 15 amino acids.